What follows describes a single T cell receptor beta chain. The antigen remains unidentified. The record originates from a study of T cell repertoires in cytomegalovirus infection. Looking at the study overall: A matching HLA type, together with CMV infection, was signaled by public TCR beta signatures.

TCRdb reprocessed the reads with MiXCR, giving one entry per CDR3 protein. The table has approximately 140,000 distinct CDR3 sequences, 20% to 30% seen once. Study observations and caveats: Adding up the frequency of public TCR beta families identified people who carried CMV plus the relevant HLA. Ex vivo responses were dominated by HLA-C-restricted CMV-specific TCR beta clonotypes.

There are 17 residues in the CDR3. CDR1 is SGHNT and CDR2 is YENEEA in the germline V gene. The trim removed 0 bases at V and 5 bases at J, leaving 11 bases unmatched. This TCR came from a human donor in good health (CMV status not recorded). Some clones in this sample may be carry-over from other donors' samples. The sample comprised PBMCs, sequenced either directly or after in vitro stimulation (not recorded which). The rearrangement links TRBV11-3 to TRBJ1-1, with 8 bases that match TRBD1. CDR3 sequence reads: CASSLDFRGPKRTEAFF. In DNA, the CDR3 is TGTGCCAGCAGCTTAGACTTCAGGGGGCCGAAAAGGACTGAAGCTTTCTTT. The full variable domain, its missing parts supplied by reference TRBV11-3 and TRBJ1-1, is EAGVVQSPRYKIIEKKQPVAFWCNPISGHNTLYWYLQNLGQGPELLIRYENEEAVDDSQLPKDRFSAERLKGVDSTLKIQPAELGDSAVYLCASSLDFRGPKRTEAFFGQGTRLTVV.